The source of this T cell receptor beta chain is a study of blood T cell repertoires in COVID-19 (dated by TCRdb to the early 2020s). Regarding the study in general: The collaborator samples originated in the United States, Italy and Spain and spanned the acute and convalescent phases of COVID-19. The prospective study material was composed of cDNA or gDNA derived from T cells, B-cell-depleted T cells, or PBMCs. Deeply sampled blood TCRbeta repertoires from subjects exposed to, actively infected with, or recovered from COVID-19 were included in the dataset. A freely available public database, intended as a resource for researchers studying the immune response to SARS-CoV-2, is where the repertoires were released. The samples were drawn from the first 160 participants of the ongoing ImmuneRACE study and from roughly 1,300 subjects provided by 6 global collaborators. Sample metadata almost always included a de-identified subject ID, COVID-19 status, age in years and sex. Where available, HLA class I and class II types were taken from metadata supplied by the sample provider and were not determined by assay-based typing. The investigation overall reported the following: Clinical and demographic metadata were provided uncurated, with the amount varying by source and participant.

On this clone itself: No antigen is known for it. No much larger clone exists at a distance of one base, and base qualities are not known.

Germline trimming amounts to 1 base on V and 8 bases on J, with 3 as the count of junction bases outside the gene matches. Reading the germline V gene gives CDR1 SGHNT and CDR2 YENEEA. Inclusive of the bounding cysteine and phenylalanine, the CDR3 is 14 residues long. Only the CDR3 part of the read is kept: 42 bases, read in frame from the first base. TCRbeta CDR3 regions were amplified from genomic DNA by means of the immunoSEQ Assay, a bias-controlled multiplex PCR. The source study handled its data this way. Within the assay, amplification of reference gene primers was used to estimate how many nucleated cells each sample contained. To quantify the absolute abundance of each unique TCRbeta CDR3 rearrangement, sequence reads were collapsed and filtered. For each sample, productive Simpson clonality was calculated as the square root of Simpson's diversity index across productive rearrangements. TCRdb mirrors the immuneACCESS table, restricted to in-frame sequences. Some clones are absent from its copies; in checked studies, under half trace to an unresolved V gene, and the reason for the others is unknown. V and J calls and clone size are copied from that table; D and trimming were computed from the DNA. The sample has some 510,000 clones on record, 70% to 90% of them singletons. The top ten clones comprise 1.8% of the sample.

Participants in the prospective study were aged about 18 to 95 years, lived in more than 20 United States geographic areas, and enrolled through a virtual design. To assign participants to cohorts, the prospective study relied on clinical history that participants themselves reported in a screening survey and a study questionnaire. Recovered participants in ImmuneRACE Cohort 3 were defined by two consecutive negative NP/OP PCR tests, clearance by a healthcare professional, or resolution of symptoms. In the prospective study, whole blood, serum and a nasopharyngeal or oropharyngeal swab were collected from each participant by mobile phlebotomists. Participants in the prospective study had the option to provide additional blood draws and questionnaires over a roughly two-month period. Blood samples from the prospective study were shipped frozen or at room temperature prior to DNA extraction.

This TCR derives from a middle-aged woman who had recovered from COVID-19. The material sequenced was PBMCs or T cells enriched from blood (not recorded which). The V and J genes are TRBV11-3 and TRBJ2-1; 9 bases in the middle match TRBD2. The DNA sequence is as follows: TGTGCCAGCAGCTTAGCCGCTAGCGGGGATGAGCAGTTCTTC. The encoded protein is CASSLAASGDEQFF.